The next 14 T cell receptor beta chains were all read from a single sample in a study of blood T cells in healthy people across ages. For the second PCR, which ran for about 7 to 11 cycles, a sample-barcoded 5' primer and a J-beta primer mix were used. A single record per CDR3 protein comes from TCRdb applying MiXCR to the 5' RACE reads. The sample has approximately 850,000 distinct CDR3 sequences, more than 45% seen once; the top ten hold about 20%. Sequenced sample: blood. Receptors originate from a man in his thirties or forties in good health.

The CDR3 reads CASSLLRTGRVDEQFF. The CDR3 bases are TGTGCCAGCAGCTTACTAAGGACGGGACGGGTGGATGAGCAGTTCTTC. This chain connects TRBV7-9 to TRBJ2-1; perhaps D is TRBD1 or TRBD2 (5 bases each). The V gene lost 2 bases and the J gene lost 8 bases, with 19 bases spanning the gap. CDR1 and CDR2 (germline): SEHNR, FQNEAQ (reference sequence). This CDR3 has 16 residues.

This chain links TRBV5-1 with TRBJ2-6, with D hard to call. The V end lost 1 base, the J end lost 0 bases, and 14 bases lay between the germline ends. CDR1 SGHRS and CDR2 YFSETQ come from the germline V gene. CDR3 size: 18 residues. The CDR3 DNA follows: TGCGCCAGCAGCTTGCGCTCCGAGAGAAACTCTGGGGCCAACGTCCTGACTTTC. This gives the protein CASSLRSERNSGANVLTF.

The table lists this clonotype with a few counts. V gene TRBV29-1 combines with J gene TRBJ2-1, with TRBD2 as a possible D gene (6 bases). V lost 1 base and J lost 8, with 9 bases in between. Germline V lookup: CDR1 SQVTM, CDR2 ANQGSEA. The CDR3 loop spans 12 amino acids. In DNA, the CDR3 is TGCAGCGTTGAAGCGGGGGTCGATGAGCAGTTCTTC. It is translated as CSVEAGVDEQFF.

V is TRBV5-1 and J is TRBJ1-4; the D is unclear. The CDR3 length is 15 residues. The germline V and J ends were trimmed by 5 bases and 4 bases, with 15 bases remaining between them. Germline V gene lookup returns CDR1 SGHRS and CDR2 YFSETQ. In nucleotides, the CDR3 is TGCGCCAGCAGGTCCGGCCCAGCTGTTAATGAAAAACTGTTTTTT. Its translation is CASRSGPAVNEKLFF.

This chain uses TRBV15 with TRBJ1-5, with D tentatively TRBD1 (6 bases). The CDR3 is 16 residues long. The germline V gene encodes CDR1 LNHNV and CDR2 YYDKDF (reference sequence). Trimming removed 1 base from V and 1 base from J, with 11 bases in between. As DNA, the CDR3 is TGTGCCACCAGCAGAGGGGTCAGGGGAAGCAATCAGCCCCAGCATTTT. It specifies CATSRGVRGSNQPQHF.

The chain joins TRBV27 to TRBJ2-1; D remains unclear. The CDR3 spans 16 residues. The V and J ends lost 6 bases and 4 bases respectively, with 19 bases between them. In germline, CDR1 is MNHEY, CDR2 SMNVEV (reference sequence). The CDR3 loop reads CASSSIWVEVYNEQFF. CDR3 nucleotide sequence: TGTGCCAGCAGCTCCATCTGGGTTGAGGTTTACAATGAGCAGTTCTTC.

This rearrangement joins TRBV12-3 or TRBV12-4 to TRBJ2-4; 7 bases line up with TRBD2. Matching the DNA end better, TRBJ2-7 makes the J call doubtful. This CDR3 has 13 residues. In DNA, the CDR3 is TGTGCCAGCATCTCCTACGGGGGGTACGAGCAGTACTTC. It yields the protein CASISYGGYEQYF.

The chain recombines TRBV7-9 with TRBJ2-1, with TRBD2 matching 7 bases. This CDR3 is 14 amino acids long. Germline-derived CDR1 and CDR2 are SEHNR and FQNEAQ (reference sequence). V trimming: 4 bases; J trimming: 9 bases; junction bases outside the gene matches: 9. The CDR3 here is CASSSKRDQGEQFF. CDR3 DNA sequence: TGTGCCAGCAGCTCCAAGCGGGATCAAGGTGAGCAGTTCTTC.

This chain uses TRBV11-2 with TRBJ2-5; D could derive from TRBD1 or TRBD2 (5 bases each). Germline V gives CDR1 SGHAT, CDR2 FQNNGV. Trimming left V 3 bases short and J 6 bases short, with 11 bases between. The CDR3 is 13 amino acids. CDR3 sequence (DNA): TGTGCCAGCAGCTTGACGGGACCCCAGACCCAGTACTTC. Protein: CASSLTGPQTQYF.

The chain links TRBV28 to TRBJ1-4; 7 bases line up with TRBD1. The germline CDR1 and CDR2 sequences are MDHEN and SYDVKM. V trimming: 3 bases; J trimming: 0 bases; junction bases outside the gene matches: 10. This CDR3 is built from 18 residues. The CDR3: CASSFWTGTPPTNEKLFF. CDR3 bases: TGTGCCAGCAGTTTCTGGACAGGCACCCCTCCAACTAATGAAAAACTGTTTTTT.

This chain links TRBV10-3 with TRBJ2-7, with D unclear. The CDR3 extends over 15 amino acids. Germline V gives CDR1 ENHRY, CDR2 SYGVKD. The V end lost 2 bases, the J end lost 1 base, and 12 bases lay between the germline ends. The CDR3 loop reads CAISEPRTDSYEQYF. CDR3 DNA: TGTGCCATCAGTGAGCCCCGGACGGATTCCTACGAGCAGTACTTC.

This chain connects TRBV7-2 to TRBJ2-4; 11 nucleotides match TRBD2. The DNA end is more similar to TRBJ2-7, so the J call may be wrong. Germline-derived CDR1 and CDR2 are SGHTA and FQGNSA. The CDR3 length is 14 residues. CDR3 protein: CASSLGLAEYEQYF. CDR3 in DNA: TGTGCCAGCAGCTTGGGACTAGCGGAATACGAGCAGTACTTC.

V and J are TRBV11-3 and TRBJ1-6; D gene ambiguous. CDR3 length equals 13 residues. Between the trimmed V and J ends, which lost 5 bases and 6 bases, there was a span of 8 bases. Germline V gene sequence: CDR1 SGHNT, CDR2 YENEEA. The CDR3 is CASSAYSNSPLHF. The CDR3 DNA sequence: TGTGCCAGCAGCGCGTACTCTAATTCACCCCTCCACTTT.

The CDR3 sequence is CASGGALGNIQYF. CDR3 nucleotides: TGTGCCAGCGGCGGAGCCCTGGGTAACATTCAGTACTTC. The chain uses TRBV9 and TRBJ2-4, with D unclear. There are 13 residues in the CDR3. Germline assignment: CDR1 SGDLS and CDR2 YYNGEE. V lost 7 bases and J 7 bases, leaving 15 bases between the germline ends.